The sequence of this T cell receptor (beta chain) was determined in a study of cytomegalovirus exposure and HLA in healthy donors. Study-level results: A previous analysis found most TCR beta V segments productive roughly 87% or roughly 30% of the time. Confirmation in vitro established that three CMV-associated chains were specific for CMV antigens.

The primer mix had 60 Vbeta and 13 Jbeta primers. The authors' processing: In a later analysis, around 12 million of around 75 million unique beta chains occurred in at least two donors. TCRdb's table, derived via immunoSEQ multiplex PCR, lists solely in-frame clones and lacks some. The DNA was the basis for D and trimming; V, J and clone size are from that table. The sample contains roughly 200,000 clones, around 80% of which appear only once. The CDR3 contains 16 residues. After removal of 2 bases from V and 2 bases from J, the junction contained 4 bases not matched to a gene. Germline CDR1 reads SGHTA; CDR2 reads FQGNSA. As to this clone: Its antigen remains unknown.

Sequenced input: PBMCs. The chain is built from TRBV7-2 and TRBJ2-1, with 9 nucleotides matching TRBD2. This TCR came from a woman between 18 and 29 years old in good health and CMV-seronegative. The CDR3 nucleotides read TGTGCCAGCAGCTTAAGTCCTAGCGGGGCCTACAATGAGCAGTTCTTC. It is translated as CASSLSPSGAYNEQFF.